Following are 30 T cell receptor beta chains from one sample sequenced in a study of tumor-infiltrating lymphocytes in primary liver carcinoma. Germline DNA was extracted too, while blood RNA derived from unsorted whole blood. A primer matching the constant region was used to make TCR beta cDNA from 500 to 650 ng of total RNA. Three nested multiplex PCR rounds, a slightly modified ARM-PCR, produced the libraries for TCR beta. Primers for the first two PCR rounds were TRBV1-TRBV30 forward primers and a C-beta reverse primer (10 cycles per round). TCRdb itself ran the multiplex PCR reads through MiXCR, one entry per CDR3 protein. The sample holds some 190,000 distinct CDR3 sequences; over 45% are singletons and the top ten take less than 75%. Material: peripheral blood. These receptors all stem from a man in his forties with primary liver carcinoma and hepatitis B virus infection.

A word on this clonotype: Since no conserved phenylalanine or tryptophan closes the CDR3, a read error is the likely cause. DNA of the CDR3: TGTGCCTGGAGTTCCCCGGGGTGGCGGGCTAGCTCCTACAATGAGCAGTTCATC. Amino acid sequence: CAWSSPGWRASSYNEQFI. The genes are TRBV30 and TRBJ2-1; maybe TRBD2 (5 bases). The CDR3 loop spans 18 amino acids. The germline V gene has CDR1 GTSNPN and CDR2 SVGIG (reference sequence). V was trimmed by 2 bases and J by 0 bases, leaving 20 bases between them.

CDR3 amino acids: CASRGHGLAGATDTQYF. The CDR3 DNA follows: TGTGCCTCTCGGGGACACGGACTAGCGGGAGCCACAGATACGCAGTATTTT. The chain uses TRBV6-6 and TRBJ2-3, with 13 bases identical to TRBD2. This CDR3 is built from 17 residues. CDR1 and CDR2 from the germline V gene are MNHNY and SVGAGI (reference sequence). The V gene end was trimmed by 11 bases and the J gene end by 2 bases; junction bases not matched to a gene: 13.

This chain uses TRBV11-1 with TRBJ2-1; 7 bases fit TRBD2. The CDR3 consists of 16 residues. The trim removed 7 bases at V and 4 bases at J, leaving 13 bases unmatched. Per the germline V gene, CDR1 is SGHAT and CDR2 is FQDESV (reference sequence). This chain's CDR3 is CASNFGAGVLYNEQFF. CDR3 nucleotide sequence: TGTGCCAGCAACTTTGGGGCGGGAGTGCTGTACAATGAGCAGTTCTTC. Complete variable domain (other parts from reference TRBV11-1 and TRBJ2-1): EAEVAQSPRYKITEKSQAVAFWCDPISGHATLYWYRQILGQGPELLVQFQDESVVDDSQLPKDRFSAERLKGVDSTLKIQPAELGDSAMYLCASNFGAGVLYNEQFFGPGTRLTVL.

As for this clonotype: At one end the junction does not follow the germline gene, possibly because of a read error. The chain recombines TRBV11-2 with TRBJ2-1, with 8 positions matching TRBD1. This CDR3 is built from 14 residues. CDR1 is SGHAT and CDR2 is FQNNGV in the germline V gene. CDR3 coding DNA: TGTGCCAGCAGCTTACAGGGGGCGAACAATGAGCACTTCTTC. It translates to CASSLQGANNEHFF.

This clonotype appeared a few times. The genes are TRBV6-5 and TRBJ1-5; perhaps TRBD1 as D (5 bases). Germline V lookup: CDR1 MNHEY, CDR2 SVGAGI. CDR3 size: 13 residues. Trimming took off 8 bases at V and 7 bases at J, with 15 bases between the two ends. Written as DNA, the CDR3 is TGTGCCAGCGGAACAATAGGGACCCAGCCCCAGCATTTT. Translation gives CASGTIGTQPQHF.

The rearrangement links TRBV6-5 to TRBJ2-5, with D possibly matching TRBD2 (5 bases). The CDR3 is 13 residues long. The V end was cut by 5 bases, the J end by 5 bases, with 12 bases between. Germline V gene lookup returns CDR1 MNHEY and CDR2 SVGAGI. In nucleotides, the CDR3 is TGTGCCAGCAGTCTGACTACTAAGGAGACCCAGTACTTC. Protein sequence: CASSLTTKETQYF.

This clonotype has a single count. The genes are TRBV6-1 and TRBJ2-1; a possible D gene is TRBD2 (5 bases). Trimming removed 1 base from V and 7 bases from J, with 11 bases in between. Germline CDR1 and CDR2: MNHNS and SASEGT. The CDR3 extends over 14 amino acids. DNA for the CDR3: TGTGCCAGCAGTGAAGGAGGGAGTGTGAATGAGCAGTTCTTC. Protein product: CASSEGGSVNEQFF.

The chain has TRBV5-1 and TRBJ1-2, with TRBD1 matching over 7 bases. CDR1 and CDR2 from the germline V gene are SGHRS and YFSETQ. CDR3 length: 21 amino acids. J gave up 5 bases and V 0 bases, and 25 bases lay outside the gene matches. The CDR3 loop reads CASSLDGTEGLAQKNSYGYTF. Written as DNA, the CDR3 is TGCGCCAGCAGCTTGGACGGGACAGAAGGATTGGCCCAAAAGAACTCGTATGGCTACACCTTC.

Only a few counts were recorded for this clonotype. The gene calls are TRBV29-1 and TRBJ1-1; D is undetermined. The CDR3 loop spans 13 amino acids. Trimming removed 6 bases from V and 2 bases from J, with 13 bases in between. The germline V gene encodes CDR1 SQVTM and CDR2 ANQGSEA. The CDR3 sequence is CSVDYGGNTEAFF. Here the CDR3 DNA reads TGCAGCGTCGATTACGGTGGAAACACTGAAGCTTTCTTT.

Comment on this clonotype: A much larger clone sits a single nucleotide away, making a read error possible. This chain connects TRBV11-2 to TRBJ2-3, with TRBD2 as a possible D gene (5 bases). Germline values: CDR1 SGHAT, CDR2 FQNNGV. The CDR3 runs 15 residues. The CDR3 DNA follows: TGTGTCAGCAGCTCATTCGAAGGACGAGGGGATACGCAGTATTTT. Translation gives CVSSSFEGRGDTQYF.

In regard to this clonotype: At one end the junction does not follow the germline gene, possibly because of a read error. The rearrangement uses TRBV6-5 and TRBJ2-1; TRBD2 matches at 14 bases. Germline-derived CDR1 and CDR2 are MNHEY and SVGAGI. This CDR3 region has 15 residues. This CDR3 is CASTPGLAGVSEQFF. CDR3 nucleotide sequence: TGTGCCAGCACTCCGGGACTAGCGGGAGTCAGTGAGCAATTCTTC.

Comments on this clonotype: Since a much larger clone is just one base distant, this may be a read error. The CDR3 here is CASSQDVRGALQYF. The CDR3 DNA is TGCGCCAGCAGCCAAGACGTACGGGGGGCGTTGCAGTACTTC. This chain joins TRBV4-1 and TRBJ2-7, with D possibly being TRBD2 (7 bases). Trimming cost V 0 bases and J 9 bases, with 15 bases left between them. The germline CDR1 and CDR2 sequences are MGHRA and YSYEKL. The CDR3 covers 14 residues.

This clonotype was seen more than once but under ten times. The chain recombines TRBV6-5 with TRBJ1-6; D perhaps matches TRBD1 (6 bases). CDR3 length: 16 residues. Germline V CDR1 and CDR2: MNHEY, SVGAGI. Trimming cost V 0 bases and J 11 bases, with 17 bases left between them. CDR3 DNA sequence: TGTGCCAGCAGTTACTCGGGCTCGGGGGCGAGGGCACCCCTCCACTTT. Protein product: CASSYSGSGARAPLHF.

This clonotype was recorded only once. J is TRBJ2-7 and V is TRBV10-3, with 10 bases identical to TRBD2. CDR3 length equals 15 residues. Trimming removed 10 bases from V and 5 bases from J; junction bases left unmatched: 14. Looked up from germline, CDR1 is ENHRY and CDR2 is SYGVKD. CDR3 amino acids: CATAPPSGSENEQYF. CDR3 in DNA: TGTGCCACCGCCCCTCCTAGCGGGAGTGAGAACGAGCAGTACTTC.

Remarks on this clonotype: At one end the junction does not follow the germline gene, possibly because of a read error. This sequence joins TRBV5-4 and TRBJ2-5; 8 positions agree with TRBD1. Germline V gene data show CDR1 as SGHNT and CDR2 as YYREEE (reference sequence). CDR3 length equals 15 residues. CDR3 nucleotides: TGTGCCAGTAACAGCATGACAGGGGTTGGCGAGACCCGGTACTTC. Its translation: CASNSMTGVGETRYF. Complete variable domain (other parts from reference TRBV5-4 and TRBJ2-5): ETGVTQSPTHLIKTRGQQVTLRCSSQSGHNTVSWYQQALGQGPQFIFQYYREEENGRGNFPPRFSGLQFPNYSSELNVNALELDDSALYLCASNSMTGVGETRYFGPGTRLLVL.

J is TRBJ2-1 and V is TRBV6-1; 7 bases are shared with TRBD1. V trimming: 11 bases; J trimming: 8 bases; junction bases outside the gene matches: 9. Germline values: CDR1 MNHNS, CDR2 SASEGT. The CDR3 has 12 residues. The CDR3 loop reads CAGKRDSYEQFF. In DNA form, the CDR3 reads TGTGCCGGAAAGAGGGACAGCTATGAGCAGTTCTTC.

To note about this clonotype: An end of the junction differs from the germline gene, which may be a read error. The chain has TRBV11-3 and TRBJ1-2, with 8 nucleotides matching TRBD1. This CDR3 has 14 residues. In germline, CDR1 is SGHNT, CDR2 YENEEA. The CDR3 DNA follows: TGTGCCAACAGCTGCGGGCAGGGGGCCTATGGCTACACCTTC. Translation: CANSCGQGAYGYTF.

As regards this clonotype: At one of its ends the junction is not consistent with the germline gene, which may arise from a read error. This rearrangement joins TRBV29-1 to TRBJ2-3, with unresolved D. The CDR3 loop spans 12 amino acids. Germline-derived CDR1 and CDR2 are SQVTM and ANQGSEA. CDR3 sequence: CSVSLVGDTEYF. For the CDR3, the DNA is TGCAGCGTATCTCTAGTCGGTGATACGGAGTATTTT.

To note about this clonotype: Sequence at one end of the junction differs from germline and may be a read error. This CDR3 reads CVSSVTGTSGNNEQFF. CDR3 DNA: TGTGTCAGCAGCGTAACCGGGACTAGCGGGAACAATGAGCAGTTCTTC. The gene calls are TRBV4-2 and TRBJ2-1, with 13 bases matching TRBD2. Per the germline V gene, CDR1 is LGHNA and CDR2 is YNFKEQ. The CDR3 is 16 amino acids.

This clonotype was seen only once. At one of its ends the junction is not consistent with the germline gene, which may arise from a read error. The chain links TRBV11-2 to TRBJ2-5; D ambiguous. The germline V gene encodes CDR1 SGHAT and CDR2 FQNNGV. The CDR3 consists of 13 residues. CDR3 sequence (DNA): TGTGCCAGCAGCTTAGCTCCGGCGGAGACCCAGAACTTC. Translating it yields CASSLAPAETQNF.

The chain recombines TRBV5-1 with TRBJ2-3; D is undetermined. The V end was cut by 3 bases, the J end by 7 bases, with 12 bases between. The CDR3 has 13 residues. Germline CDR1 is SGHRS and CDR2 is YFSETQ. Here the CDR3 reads CASSSSDGYTQYF. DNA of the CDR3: TGCGCCAGCAGCTCATCGGACGGATATACGCAGTATTTT.

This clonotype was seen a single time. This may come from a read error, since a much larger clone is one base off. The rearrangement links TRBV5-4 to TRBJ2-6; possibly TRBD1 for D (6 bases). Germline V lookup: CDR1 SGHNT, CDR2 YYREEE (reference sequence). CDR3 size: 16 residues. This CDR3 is CASSLGQVSGVNVLTF. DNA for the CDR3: TGTGCCAGCAGCTTGGGACAGGTGTCTGGGGTCAACGTCCTGACTTTC.

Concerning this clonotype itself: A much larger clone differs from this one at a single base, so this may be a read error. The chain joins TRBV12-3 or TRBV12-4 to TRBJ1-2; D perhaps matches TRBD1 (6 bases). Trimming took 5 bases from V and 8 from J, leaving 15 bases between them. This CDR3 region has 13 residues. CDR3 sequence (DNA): TGTGCCAGCAGTCCAGCAGGGGAAGGGGGCTACACCTTC. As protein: CASSPAGEGGYTF.

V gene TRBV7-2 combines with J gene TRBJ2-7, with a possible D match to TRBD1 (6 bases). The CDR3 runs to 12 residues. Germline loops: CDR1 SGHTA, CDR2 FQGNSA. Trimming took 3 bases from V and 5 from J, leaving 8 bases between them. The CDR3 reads CASSFTGNEQYF. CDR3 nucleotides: TGTGCCAGCAGCTTCACAGGGAACGAGCAGTACTTC.

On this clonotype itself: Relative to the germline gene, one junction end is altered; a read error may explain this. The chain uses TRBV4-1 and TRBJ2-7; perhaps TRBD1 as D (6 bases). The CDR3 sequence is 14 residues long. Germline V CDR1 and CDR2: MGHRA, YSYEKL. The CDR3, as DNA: TGCGCCAGTAGCCAAGCACCACAGGGCTACGAGCAGTACTTC. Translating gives CASSQAPQGYEQYF.

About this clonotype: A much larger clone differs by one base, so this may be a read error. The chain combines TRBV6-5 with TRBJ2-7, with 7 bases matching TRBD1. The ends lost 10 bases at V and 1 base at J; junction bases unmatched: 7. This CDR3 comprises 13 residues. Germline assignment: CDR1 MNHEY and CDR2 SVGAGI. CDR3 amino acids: CATTSTGSYEQYF. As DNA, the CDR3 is TGTGCCACCACCTCGACAGGGTCCTACGAGCAGTACTTC.

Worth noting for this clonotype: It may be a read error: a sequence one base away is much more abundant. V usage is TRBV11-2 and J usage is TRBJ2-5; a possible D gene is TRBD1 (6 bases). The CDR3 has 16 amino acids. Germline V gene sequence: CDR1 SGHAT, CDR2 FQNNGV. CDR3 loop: CVSSLEWQGSGETQYF. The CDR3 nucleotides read TGTGTCAGCAGCTTAGAGTGGCAGGGGAGTGGAGAGACCCAGTACTTC.

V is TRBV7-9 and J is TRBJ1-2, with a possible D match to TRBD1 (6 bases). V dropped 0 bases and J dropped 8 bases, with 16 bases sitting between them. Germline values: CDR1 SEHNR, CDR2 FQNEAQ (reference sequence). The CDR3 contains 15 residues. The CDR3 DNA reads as TGTGCCAGCAGCTTAGCGGGGGGCCGCTTCGACGGCTACACCTTC. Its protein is CASSLAGGRFDGYTF.

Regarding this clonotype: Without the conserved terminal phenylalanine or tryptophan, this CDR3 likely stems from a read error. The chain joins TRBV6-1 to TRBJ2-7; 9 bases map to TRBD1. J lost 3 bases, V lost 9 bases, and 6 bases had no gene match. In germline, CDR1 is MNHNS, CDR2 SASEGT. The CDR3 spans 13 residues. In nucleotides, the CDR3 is TGTGCCAGTTTTGGGACAGGGAACTACGAGCAGTACTGC. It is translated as CASFGTGNYEQYC.

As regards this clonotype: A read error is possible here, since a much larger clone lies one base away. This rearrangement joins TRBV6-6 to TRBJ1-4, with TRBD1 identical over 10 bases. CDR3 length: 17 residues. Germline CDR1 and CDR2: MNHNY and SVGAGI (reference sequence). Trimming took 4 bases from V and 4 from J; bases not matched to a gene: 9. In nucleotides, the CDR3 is TGTGCCAGCAGTTTTGGGACAGGGGCGACAAGTAATGAAAAACTGTTTTTT. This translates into CASSFGTGATSNEKLFF.